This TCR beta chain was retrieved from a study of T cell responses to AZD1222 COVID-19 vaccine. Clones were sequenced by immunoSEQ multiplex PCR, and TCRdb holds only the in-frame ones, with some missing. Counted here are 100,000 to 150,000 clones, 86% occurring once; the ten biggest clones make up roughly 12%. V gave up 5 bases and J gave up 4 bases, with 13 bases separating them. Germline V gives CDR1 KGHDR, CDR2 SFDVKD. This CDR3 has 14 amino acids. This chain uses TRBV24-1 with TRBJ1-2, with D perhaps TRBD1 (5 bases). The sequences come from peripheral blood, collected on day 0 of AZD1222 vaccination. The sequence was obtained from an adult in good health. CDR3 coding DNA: TGTGCCACCAGTGCATCCGGGGCCTCCTATGGCTACACCTTC. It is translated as CATSASGASYGYTF.